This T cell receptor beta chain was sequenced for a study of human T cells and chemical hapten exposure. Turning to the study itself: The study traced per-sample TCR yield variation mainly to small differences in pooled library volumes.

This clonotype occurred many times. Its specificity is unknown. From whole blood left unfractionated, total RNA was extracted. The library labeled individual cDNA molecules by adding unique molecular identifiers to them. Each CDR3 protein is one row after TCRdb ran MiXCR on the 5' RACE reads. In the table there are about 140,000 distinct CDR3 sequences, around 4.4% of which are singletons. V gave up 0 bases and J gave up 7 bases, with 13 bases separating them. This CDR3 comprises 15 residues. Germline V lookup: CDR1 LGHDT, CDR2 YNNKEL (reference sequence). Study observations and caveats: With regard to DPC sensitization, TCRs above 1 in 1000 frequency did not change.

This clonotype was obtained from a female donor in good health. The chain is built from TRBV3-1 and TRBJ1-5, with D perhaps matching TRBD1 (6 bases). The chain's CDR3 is CASSQDGRGAQPQHF. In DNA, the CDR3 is TGTGCCAGCAGCCAAGACGGTAGGGGGGCCCAGCCCCAGCATTTT.